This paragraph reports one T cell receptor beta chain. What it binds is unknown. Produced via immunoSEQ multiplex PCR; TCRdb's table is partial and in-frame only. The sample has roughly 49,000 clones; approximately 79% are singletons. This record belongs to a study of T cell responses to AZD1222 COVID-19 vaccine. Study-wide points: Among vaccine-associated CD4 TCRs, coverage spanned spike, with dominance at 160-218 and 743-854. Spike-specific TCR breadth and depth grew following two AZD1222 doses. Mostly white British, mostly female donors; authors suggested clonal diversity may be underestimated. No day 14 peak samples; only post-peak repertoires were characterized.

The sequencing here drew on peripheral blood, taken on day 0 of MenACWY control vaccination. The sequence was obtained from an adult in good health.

As DNA, the CDR3 is TGTGCCAGCATGCGGGACAGCTCCTACGAGCAGTACGTC. Protein: CASMRDSSYEQYV. The V call is TRBV2, the J call TRBJ2-7; D possibly corresponds to TRBD1 (7 bases). This CDR3 contains 13 residues. The V end was cut by 7 bases, the J end by 0 bases, with 10 bases between. Germline V gene lookup returns CDR1 SNHLY and CDR2 FYNNEI.